This T cell receptor (beta chain) was captured in a study of cytomegalovirus exposure and HLA in healthy donors (TCRdb year 2017). Study-level background: An earlier analysis of some 620 of the donors reported 276 Gb of sequence data and 95 million to 130 million unique TCR beta sequences obtained from some 200 million T cells. An early release covering roughly 640 HLA-typed donors comprised 300 to 350 gigabases of sequencing data and some 79 million unique TCR sequences. Of the roughly 400 genotyped donors, around 81% fell in the genetic ancestry cluster associated with self-reported Caucasian donors. The study was designed to test whether signatures of past pathogen exposure could be identified by cataloging public T cell receptors. The study used immunosequencing to profile the T cell repertoires of approximately 690 subjects and linked those repertoires to cytomegalovirus serostatus. Along with the roughly 700-subject first cohort, a separate validation cohort of around 110 different subjects was used. The study combined high-throughput TCR immunosequencing, statistical association of individual TCRs with disease status, and machine learning to predict cytomegalovirus infection status. To study patterns of TCR occurrence, a later analysis re-analyzed previously published TCR beta repertoires from 600 to 750 donors and added high-resolution HLA genotyping. In the later analysis, no new phenotypic data were used to find candidate immune exposures; instead, reliance was placed on TCR beta sequences and their occurrence across donors. In an earlier analysis of 587 of the donors, high-throughput TCR beta sequencing was used to judge whether each TCR beta V gene segment behaved as functional or pseudogenic. Donor age, sex, ethnicity and CMV serostatus were compiled together with the repertoire data. In a later genetic analysis, genome-wide SNP genotypes for 398 of the 666 donors were used, and that subset was treated as a discovery cohort. Every repertoire in the discovery cohort had been generated on one and the same sequencing platform. HLA typing included class I and class II loci at four-digit resolution. The number of typed donors differed by locus: about 620-640 for A, B, C, DRB1 and DQB1; 500 to 550 for DQA1; some 590 for DPA1; and around 470 for DPB1. Five DR-DQ haplotypes were handled as single units for association and clustering, since linkage in the cohort was strong. Among roughly 400 genotyped donors of the cohort, an average of approximately 240,000 unique TCR beta nucleotide sequences was sequenced per donor, of which about 18% were non-productive.

The CDR3 contains 18 residues, cysteine and phenylalanine counted. This entry keeps only the CDR3 DNA: 54 bases, framed from base 1. V is cut back by 4 bases and J by 9 bases, with 15 bases in the junction unmatched. From the germline V gene, CDR1 is LGHNA and CDR2 is YSLEER. On this clone itself: Its specific antigen is unknown. Base qualities were left out, and no much larger clone turns up one base away.

In total, over 600 healthy bone marrow donors made up the cohort. At the time of sampling, all cohort members were nominally healthy, though unrecorded immune exposures were likely present. The donor tested CMV seropositive and was one of the 289 seropositive cohort members. A peripheral blood sample was provided by each donor, and peripheral blood mononuclear cells were used for TCR beta sequencing. Genomic DNA was extracted from the blood cell samples with the Qiagen DNeasy Blood Extraction Kit. Library preparation used the immunoSEQ multiplex PCR assay. For the multiplex PCR, a mixture combining 60 forward primers for TCR Vbeta segments and 13 reverse primers for TCR Jbeta segments was used. The CDR3 region of rearranged TCR beta genes was amplified from genomic DNA with a multiplex PCR assay. The Illumina HiSeq System was used to sequence the amplified TCR beta libraries as 87-base-pair reads. In the original analysis: A later analysis tallied roughly 78 million unique TCR beta chains across the 600 to 700 repertoires, and some 10 million of those chains were shared by two or more donors. Raw reads were error-corrected and collapsed into unique sequences by a nearest-neighbor algorithm in which closely related sequences were merged to remove PCR and sequencing errors. V, D and J gene segments were assigned by aligning CDR3 sequences to IMGT reference sequences. Each retained sequence needed at least a six-nucleotide match to both a V gene segment and a J gene segment. Rearrangements were called productive when the CDR3 lacked stop codons and stayed in frame with V and J; all others were non-productive. CDR3 was defined by IMGT convention, running from the second conserved V-encoded cysteine to the conserved J-encoded phenylalanine. The earlier analysis of about 500 of the donors excluded sequences that lacked an unambiguous match to a single V gene segment. An earlier analysis of under 750 of the donors called V segments functional above 56.7% productive rearrangements and segregating when the between-donor standard deviation exceeded 5%. To diagnose cytomegalovirus status from the catalog of TCR beta chain sequences, a statistical classification framework was built. A later analysis assigned V and J genes by comparing TCR nucleotide sequences with IMGT/GENE-DB human TR gene sequences. Using the TCRdist pipeline, a later analysis assigned CDR3 sequences along with most-parsimonious VDJ recombination scenarios. In a later analysis, each TCR beta chain was defined by its CDR3 amino acid sequence together with its V-gene family, and reads without a unique V-gene family were excluded. A later analysis removed roughly 590 highly shared, low-generation-probability nucleotide sequences to deal with suspected cross-contamination and a sequencing artifact. In a later analysis, a clonal expansion index was calculated for each public chain from normalized within-repertoire ranks of inferred template counts. In a later analysis, generation probabilities were computed using a VDJ recombination model fitted to out-of-frame rearrangements, and the results were checked against IGoR. A later analysis scored TCR-TCR, TCR-HLA and TCR-CMV co-occurrence with hypergeometric tests, applying a repertoire-size bias correction to TCR pairs. In a later analysis, false discovery rates were estimated by permuting HLA or CMV assignments 20 times. In a later analysis, co-occurring TCRs were grouped using DBSCAN, with TCRdist sequence similarity added in when clustering inside HLA-allele-positive subsets. For co-occurrence clustering, repertoires with fewer than 30,000 or more than 120,000 public chains were excluded, along with roughly 5 repertoires with anomalous nucleotide sharing. Here the immuneACCESS table is served through TCRdb, limited to in-frame sequences with V and J called. Missing clones are a known gap in these copies; in checked studies unresolved V genes cover under half, and the rest lacks a known reason. V and J calls and clone size are copied from that table; D and trimming were computed from the DNA. For this sample the table gives around 58,000 clones, of which 65% to 80% were detected only once. 30% to 35% of the sample is in the top ten clones.

Points the paper makes about the study in general: Cytomegalovirus status was reported to be diagnosed by the classifier with high specificity and sensitivity in both the original and validation cohorts. An earlier analysis of approximately 530 of the donors showed that most TCR beta V segments appeared in productive rearrangements either about 87% or about 30% of the time, which broadly matched IMGT annotations. Strong co-occurrence of HLA alleles, especially DR and DQ, made assigning TCR associations to individual alleles difficult. A later analysis associated about 17,000 TCR beta sequences with specific HLA alleles at a false discovery rate of 0.05. A cluster of highly shared sequence variants was judged likely to be a technical artifact of the sequencing pipeline. The authors suggested that the approach could potentially be extended to other disease states and immunological phenotypes. This cohort had only TCR beta chains sequenced, and the lack of alpha or paired-chain data limited which features could be detected. Because counts were too low, roughly 16 rarely observed V segments, including chromosome 9 orphons, were left out of the earlier analysis of approximately 580 of the donors. Roughly uniform sequencing depth across donors was assumed in presence/absence analyses, although this assumption may not hold. In a later analysis, HLA-associated TCR beta chains were found to be more clonally expanded and to have lower generation probabilities than equally common non-associated chains. According to a later genetic analysis, donors in an Asian-associated ancestry cluster had fewer N-insertions in productive TCRs than the approximately 670-donor mean. Across donors, most TCR sequences were observed very rarely, whereas some public TCRs were present in many individuals. The study listed 150 to 200 TCR beta chains as associated with cytomegalovirus. Immune exposure information for the cohort was limited to CMV serostatus. In a later analysis, most CMV-associated TCR beta chains were found to appear HLA-restricted, with HLA associations seemingly driven largely by CMV exposure. HLA typing was unavailable for some donors at each locus, so association tests used only the typed subset. A further reported finding was that TCR beta sequences accurately predicted the HLA-A and HLA-B alleles for most subjects in the first cohort. Linkage disequilibrium might explain the correlated functional status among segregating V segments, but an unknown experimental factor could not be ruled out. According to a later analysis, TCR association rates differed among HLA loci, with DRB1 alleles showing the most associated TCRs and HLA-C alleles showing the fewest. Some IMGT-functional V segments, including TRBV6-2 and TRBV6-3, could not be told apart with the 87-base-pair reads, so those segments were excluded. Several of the top co-occurrence clusters appeared to be linked to parvovirus B19, influenza, CMV and Epstein-Barr virus, according to a later analysis. A few of the identified cytomegalovirus-associated TCR beta chains were confirmed in vitro to be specific for cytomegalovirus antigens. An association between a missense DCLRE1C variant and V-gene and J-gene trimming of TCR beta chains was found in a later genetic analysis and replicated in an independent cohort.

The source is a man aged 40-49 years in good health and CMV-seropositive. In this chain, TRBV4-3 is recombined with TRBJ1-6; 10 bases in the middle match TRBD1. The sample consisted of PBMCs. The DNA sequence follows: TGCGCCAGCAGCCGCAACCTCGGGACAGGGGATCGCGCTTCACCCCTCCACTTT. It translates to CASSRNLGTGDRASPLHF.